This TCR beta chain emerged from a study of cytomegalovirus exposure and HLA in healthy donors. The PCR ran on 60 Vbeta and 13 Jbeta primers. Repertoires were generated with immunoSEQ multiplex PCR, while TCRdb's copy carries only in-frame clones and drops some. The table shows roughly 97,000 clones, with about 79% occurring only once. Germline CDR1 and CDR2: LNHDA and SQIVND (reference sequence). The CDR3 length is 17 residues. Trimming at V came to 5 bases and at J to 0 bases, leaving 8 bases not matched to a gene. The chain recombines TRBV19 with TRBJ2-1, with 9 bases aligning to TRBD1. Sequenced sample: PBMCs. The sequence derives from a man in his 60s in good health and CMV-seropositive. The CDR3 loop reads CASSPGTGYSSYNEQFF. CDR3 nucleotides: TGTGCCAGTAGTCCCGGGACAGGGTATAGCTCCTACAATGAGCAGTTCTTC.